Shown below are 16 T cell receptor beta chains from a single sample sequenced in a study of blood T cell repertoires in COVID-19. Sequencing used immunoSEQ multiplex PCR; TCRdb keeps in-frame clones, though not all of them. Altogether 150,000 to 200,000 clones are present, around 80% being singletons, with the ten largest covering approximately 10%. The sequenced sample was PBMCs or T cells enriched from blood (not recorded which). These TCRs come from a man aged 45-65 years who had recovered from COVID-19.

V and J are TRBV18 and TRBJ2-7; TRBD2 aligns across 11 bases. Germline V gene data show CDR1 as KGHSH and CDR2 as LQKENI. The CDR3 has 16 amino acids. V was pared by 3 bases and J by 2 bases, with 6 bases of the junction left unmatched. The CDR3 spells CASSPTSGGYTYEQYF. As DNA, the CDR3 is TGTGCCAGCTCACCTACTAGCGGGGGTTATACCTACGAGCAGTACTTC.

The gene calls are TRBV28 and TRBJ1-5; D is perhaps TRBD1 (6 bases). Trimming removed 2 bases from V and 0 bases from J, with 11 bases in between. The CDR3 covers 16 residues. Per the germline V gene, CDR1 is MDHEN and CDR2 is SYDVKM. DNA of the CDR3: TGTGCCAGCAGTTTAGAACAGGGACATAGCAATCAGCCCCAGCATTTT. Protein product: CASSLEQGHSNQPQHF.

The rearrangement links TRBV4-1 to TRBJ2-5, with TRBD2 as a possible D gene (6 bases). The germline gives CDR1 MGHRA, CDR2 YSYEKL. This CDR3 has 15 amino acids. Trimming took off 3 bases at V and 5 bases at J, with 16 bases between the two ends. CDR3 nucleotide sequence: TGCGCCAGCAGCCAGGGCCTTAGCGGACGGGAGACCCAGTACTTC. Encoded protein: CASSQGLSGRETQYF.

The chain recombines TRBV7-3 with TRBJ1-1; unclear D gene. The CDR3 length is 13 residues. The V end was cut by 5 bases, the J end by 8 bases, with 15 bases between. The germline gives CDR1 SGHTA, CDR2 FQGTGA. The CDR3 DNA sequence: TGTGCCAGCAGCCCCCGGACCGGGAACGAAGCTTTCTTT. Encoded protein: CASSPRTGNEAFF.

In this sample, this clone turned up a few times. This chain uses TRBV3-1 (or the pseudogene TRBV3-2) with TRBJ1-2; D gene unclear. Per germline, CDR1 LGHDT and CDR2 YNNKEL (reference sequence). CDR3 length equals 13 residues. The V gene lost 1 base and the J gene lost 8 bases, with 11 bases spanning the gap. This chain's CDR3 is CASSQASYEGYTF. DNA for the CDR3: TGTGCCAGCAGCCAAGCTAGTTACGAGGGCTACACCTTC.

The chain joins TRBV5-1 to TRBJ2-7; D uncertain. Trimming cost V 0 bases and J 6 bases, with 16 bases left between them. The germline gives CDR1 SGHRS, CDR2 YFSETQ. The CDR3 contains 15 residues. As DNA, the CDR3 is TGCGCCAGCAGCTTGGGACAACTTCTTGCCGGCGAGCAGTACTTC. Translating it yields CASSLGQLLAGEQYF.

This clone was detected a few times. J is TRBJ2-1 and V is TRBV6-1; 7 nucleotides align to TRBD1. This CDR3 is built from 12 residues. Germline V gives CDR1 MNHNS, CDR2 SASEGT. The V segment lost 3 bases and the J segment 7 bases; nucleotides outside the gene matches: 0. CDR3 DNA sequence: TGTGCCAGCAGTGACAGGGGGAATGAGCAGTTCTTC. This encodes CASSDRGNEQFF.

The V and J genes are TRBV5-1 and TRBJ2-1; 16 bases agree with TRBD2. V was clipped by 4 bases and J by 7 bases; unmatched bases: 8. The length of the CDR3 is 17 residues. Germline V gives CDR1 SGHRS, CDR2 YFSETQ. As DNA, the CDR3 is TGCGCCAGCAGCCCTCAGGGACTAGCGGGAGGGCCTAATGAGCAGTTCTTC. Its translation: CASSPQGLAGGPNEQFF.

J is TRBJ1-1 and V is TRBV6-6; D unclear. CDR1 is MNHNY, CDR2 SVGAGI, per germline (reference sequence). Deletions cut 3 bases from V and 3 bases from J, with 8 bases between. The CDR3 runs to 13 residues. CDR3 protein: CASSYGRDTEAFF. CDR3 sequence (DNA): TGTGCCAGCAGTTATGGGAGGGACACTGAAGCTTTCTTT.

The rearrangement links TRBV2 to TRBJ2-3, with a tentative D call TRBD2 (7 bases). This CDR3 has 14 amino acids. Germline assignment: CDR1 SNHLY and CDR2 FYNNEI. Between the trimmed V and J ends, which lost 7 bases and 3 bases, there was a span of 14 bases. The CDR3 DNA follows: TGTGCCAGCACTAGGGGGGGGGCAACAGATACGCAGTATTTT. This codes for CASTRGGATDTQYF.

The chain employs TRBV9 and TRBJ2-7, with TRBD1 identical over 7 bases. The length of the CDR3 is 15 residues. With 2 bases clipped from V and 2 bases from J, the junction kept 7 bases outside the gene matches. The V gene's germline CDR1 is SGDLS and CDR2 YYNGEE. This CDR3 is CASSVQDRAPYEQYF. As DNA, the CDR3 is TGTGCCAGCAGCGTTCAAGACAGGGCCCCCTACGAGCAGTACTTC.

A word on this clone: The sample carries other DNA sequences with the same CDR3. The chain combines TRBV27 with TRBJ1-2, with 9 positions matching TRBD1. The germline V gene has CDR1 MNHEY and CDR2 SMNVEV (reference sequence). The CDR3 is 15 residues long. J gave up 4 bases and V 5 bases, and 8 bases lay outside the gene matches. CDR3 residues: CASSPPGQGFYGYTF. For the CDR3, the DNA is TGTGCCAGCAGTCCGCCGGGACAGGGATTCTATGGCTACACCTTC.

In its sample, this clone was seen once. The chain is built from TRBV5-1 and TRBJ1-3; possible D gene TRBD1, 6 bases. The ends were cut back, 2 bases at V and 0 bases at J, with 15 bases in the middle. The CDR3 has 17 residues. Germline V lookup: CDR1 SGHRS, CDR2 YFSETQ. In DNA form, the CDR3 reads TGCGCCAGCAGCTTCGGGTCAGGGGCGTTCTCTGGAAACACCATATATTTT. Protein sequence: CASSFGSGAFSGNTIYF. Drawing the rest from reference TRBV5-1 and TRBJ1-3, the complete variable domain is KAGVTQTPRYLIKTRGQQVTLSCSPISGHRSVSWYQQTPGQGLQFLFEYFSETQRNKGNFPGRFSGRQFSNSRSEMNVSTLELGDSALYLCASSFGSGAFSGNTIYFGEGSWLTVV.

The chain is built from TRBV9 and TRBJ1-2, with D possibly matching TRBD1 (6 bases). In germline, CDR1 is SGDLS, CDR2 YYNGEE. V lost 4 bases and J 0 bases, leaving 34 bases between the germline ends. This CDR3 has 22 amino acids. Here the CDR3 reads CASSPGTRTENLPLQANYGYTF. CDR3 coding DNA: TGTGCCAGCAGCCCCGGGACAAGGACAGAGAACCTTCCCCTACAAGCTAACTATGGCTACACCTTC. The full variable domain, its missing parts supplied by reference TRBV9 and TRBJ1-2, is DSGVTQTPKHLITATGQRVTLRCSPRSGDLSVYWYQQSLDQGLQFLIQYYNGEERAKGNILERFSAQQFPDLHSELNLSSLELGDSALYFCASSPGTRTENLPLQANYGYTFGSGTRLTVV.

This chain links TRBV2 with TRBJ1-2, with TRBD1 identical over 7 bases. The germline V gene encodes CDR1 SNHLY and CDR2 FYNNEI. V gave up 7 bases and J gave up 11 bases; unmatched junction bases: 10. This CDR3 has 12 amino acids. The CDR3 DNA reads TGTGCCAGCATAGGGACAGTGATGGGATACACCTTC. Protein product: CASIGTVMGYTF.

In this sample, this clone turned up once. The chain has TRBV13 and TRBJ1-2; a possible D gene is TRBD1 (6 bases). CDR3 length: 13 amino acids. CDR1 is PRHDT, CDR2 FYEKMQ, per germline (reference sequence). V lost 2 bases and J lost 5, with 9 bases in between. CDR3 in amino acids: CASSLKRGYGYTF. CDR3 DNA: TGTGCCAGCAGCTTAAAAAGGGGGTATGGCTACACCTTC. Full variable domain (remainder filled in from reference TRBV13 and TRBJ1-2): AAGVIQSPRHLIKEKRETATLKCYPIPRHDTVYWYQQGPGQDPQFLISFYEKMQSDKGSIPDRFSAQQFSDYHSELNMSSLELGDSALYFCASSLKRGYGYTFGSGTRLTVV.